This TCR beta chain was identified during a study of blood T cell repertoires in COVID-19 (dated by TCRdb to 2019 to 2021). Background for the entire study: Samples from collaborators originated in the United States, Italy and Spain and spanned both the acute and convalescent phases of COVID-19. The repertoires were released in a freely available public database intended as a resource for research on the immune response to SARS-CoV-2. The material from the prospective study consisted of cDNA or gDNA derived from T cells, B-cell-depleted T cells, or PBMCs. The dataset comprised deeply sampled blood TCRbeta repertoires from subjects exposed to, actively infected with, or recovered from COVID-19. HLA class I and class II types, where available, came from metadata supplied by the sample provider rather than from assay-based typing. The samples were drawn from two sources: the first 160 participants of the ongoing ImmuneRACE study, and over 950 subjects contributed by 6 global collaborators. The sample metadata nearly always contained a de-identified subject ID, COVID-19 status, age in years and sex.

About this clone: It has no known antigen specificity. No base quality values were provided; no much bigger clone lies one nucleotide off.

Each collaborating institution followed its own protocols to collect whole blood in K2EDTA tubes. For TCRbeta analysis, collaborators shipped samples as frozen whole blood, isolated PBMCs, or DNA extracted from either of those sample types. TCRbeta CDR3 regions were amplified from genomic DNA using the immunoSEQ Assay, a bias-controlled multiplex PCR. Per the original workflow: Nucleated cell counts per sample were estimated from amplification of reference gene primers within the assay. To quantify the absolute abundance of each unique TCRbeta CDR3 rearrangement, sequence reads were collapsed and filtered. Productive Simpson clonality was computed per sample as the square root of Simpson's diversity index over productive rearrangements. In its TCRdb copy, this immuneACCESS table keeps in-frame sequences only and misses some clones. Where compared with another copy, unresolved V genes explain less than half of these, and the others have no known cause. V and J calls plus clone size are reproduced from that table; the DNA served to infer D and trimming. For this sample there are around 100,000 clones; about 89% appear just once. More than 1.5% of the sample lies in the top ten.

For CDR1 and CDR2, the germline V gene lists KGHDR and SFDVKD. Deletion took 10 bases off V and 2 bases off J, with a span of 8 bases between the germline ends. The CDR3 has 13 amino acids, counting the end cysteine and phenylalanine. The DNA shown is the 39-base CDR3, in frame from base 1. Study-wide conclusions, independent of this receptor: The quantity of clinical and demographic metadata differed by source and by participant and was supplied without curation.

Sequenced sample: peripheral blood. This receptor was obtained from a human donor with active COVID-19. The donor label of this sample is uncertain. In this chain, TRBV24-1 is recombined with TRBJ2-6; TRBD2 is a weak D gene call, 6 bases matching. The encoded CDR3 is CATGGPGANVLTF. The DNA sequence follows: TGTGCCACGGGGGGTCCTGGGGCCAACGTCCTGACTTTC.